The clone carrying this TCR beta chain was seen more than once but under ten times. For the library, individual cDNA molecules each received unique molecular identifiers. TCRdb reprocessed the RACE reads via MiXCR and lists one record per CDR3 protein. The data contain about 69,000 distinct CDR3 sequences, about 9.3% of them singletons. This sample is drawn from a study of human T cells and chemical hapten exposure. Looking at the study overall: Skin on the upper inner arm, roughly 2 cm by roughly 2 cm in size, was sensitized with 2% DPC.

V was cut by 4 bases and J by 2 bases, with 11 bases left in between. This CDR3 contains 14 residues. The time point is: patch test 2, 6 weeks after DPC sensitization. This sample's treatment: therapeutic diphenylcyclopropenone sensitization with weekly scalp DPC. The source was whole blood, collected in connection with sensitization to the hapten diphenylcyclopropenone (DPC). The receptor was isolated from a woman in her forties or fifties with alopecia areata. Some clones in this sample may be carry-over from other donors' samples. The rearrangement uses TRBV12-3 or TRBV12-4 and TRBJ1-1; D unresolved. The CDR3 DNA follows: TGTGCCAGCAGTTCCTTCGGAGAAAACACTGAAGCTTTCTTT. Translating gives CASSSFGENTEAFF.